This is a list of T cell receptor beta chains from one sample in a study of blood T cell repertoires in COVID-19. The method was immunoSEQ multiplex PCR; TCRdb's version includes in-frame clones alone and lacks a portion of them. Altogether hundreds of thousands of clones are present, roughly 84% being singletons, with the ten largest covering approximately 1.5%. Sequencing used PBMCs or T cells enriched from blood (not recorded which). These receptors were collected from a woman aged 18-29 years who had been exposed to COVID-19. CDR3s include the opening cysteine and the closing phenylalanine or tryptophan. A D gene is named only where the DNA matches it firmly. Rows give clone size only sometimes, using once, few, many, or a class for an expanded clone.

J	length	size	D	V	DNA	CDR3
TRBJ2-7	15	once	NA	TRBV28	TGTGCCAGCAGTTTCCCTCCGGGACACCCCTACGAGCAGTACTTC	CASSFPPGHPYEQYF
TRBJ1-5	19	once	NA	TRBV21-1	TGTGCCAGCAGCACAAAACCGACACAAGGAGGGGGCCGGAATCGGCCCCAGCATTTT	CASSTKPTQGGGRNRPQHF
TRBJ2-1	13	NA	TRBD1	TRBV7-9	TGTGCCAGCAGCAGTAGGACAGGGAGGTTTCAGTTCTTC	CASSSRTGRFQFF
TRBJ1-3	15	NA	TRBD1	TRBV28	TGTGCCAGCAGTTTCCGACAGGGGACCGGAAACACCATATATTTT	CASSFRQGTGNTIYF
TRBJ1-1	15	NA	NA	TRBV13	TGTGCCAGCAGCTTTAGAGCGAATCCGAACACTGAAGCTTTCTTT	CASSFRANPNTEAFF
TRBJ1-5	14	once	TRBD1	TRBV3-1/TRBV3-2	TGTGCCAGCAGCCAATGGGACAGTAATCAGCCCCAGCATTTT	CASSQWDSNQPQHF
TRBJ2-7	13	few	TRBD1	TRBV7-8	TGTGCCAGCAGCTTTACAGGGGGCTCCGAGCAGTACTTC	CASSFTGGSEQYF
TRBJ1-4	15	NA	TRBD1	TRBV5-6	TGTGCCAGCAGCCGGGGTGCAGGGGGGCATGAAAAACTGTTTTTT	CASSRGAGGHEKLFF
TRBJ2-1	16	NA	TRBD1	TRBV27	TGTGCCAGCAGTTCCACCGGGACAGGCTCCTACAATGAGCAGTTCTTC	CASSSTGTGSYNEQFF
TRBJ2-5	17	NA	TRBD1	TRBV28	TGTGCCAGCGAATCTGGACAGGGGGCGCGCGGGGGAGAGACCCAGTACTTC	CASESGQGARGGETQYF
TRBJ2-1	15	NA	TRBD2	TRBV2	TGTGCCACCAACTCTCCCGGGGGGAGGGACAATGAGCAGTTCTTC	CATNSPGGRDNEQFF
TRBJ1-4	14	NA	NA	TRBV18	TGTGCCAGCTCCCCAGGGGCGACTAATGAAAAACTGTTTTTT	CASSPGATNEKLFF
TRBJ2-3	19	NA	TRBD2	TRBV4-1	TGCGCCAGCAGACAAACCGGGACTAGCGGGGGAGGGGGCACAGATACGCAGTATTTT	CASRQTGTSGGGGTDTQYF
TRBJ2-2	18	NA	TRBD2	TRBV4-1	TGCGCCAGCAGCCCCGATGCGCGGGAGGGCCGGAACACCGGGGAGCTGTTTTTT	CASSPDAREGRNTGELFF
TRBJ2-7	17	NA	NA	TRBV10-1	TGCGCCAGCAGTGAGTCGGTCAGGATATTCCTCTCCTACGAGCAGTACTTC	CASSESVRIFLSYEQYF
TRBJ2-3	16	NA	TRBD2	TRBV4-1	TGCGCCAGCAAAGGGTCGACTAGCGGGAGCCCAGATACGCAGTATTTT	CASKGSTSGSPDTQYF
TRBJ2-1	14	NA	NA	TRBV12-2	TGTGCAAGTCGCTTAGCGGGAGACTACAATGAGCAGTTCTTC	CASRLAGDYNEQFF
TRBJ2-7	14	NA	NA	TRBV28	TGTGCCAGCAGTTTAGGGGGGAAGGCCTACGAGCAGTACTTC	CASSLGGKAYEQYF
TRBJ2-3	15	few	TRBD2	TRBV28	TGTGCCAGCAGTTTGCTAGCGGGTAGCACAGATACGCAGTATTTT	CASSLLAGSTDTQYF
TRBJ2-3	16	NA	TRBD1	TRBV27	TGTGCCAGCAGTCCCGCTACGACAGGGGGCTCAGATACGCAGTATTTT	CASSPATTGGSDTQYF
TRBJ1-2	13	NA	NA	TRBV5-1	TGCGCCAGCTCAGAACCATCCAGCTATGGCTACACCTTC	CASSEPSSYGYTF
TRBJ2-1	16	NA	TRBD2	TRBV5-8	TGTGCCAGCAGCGTCAGACTAGCGGGACCCTACAATGAGCAGTTCTTC	CASSVRLAGPYNEQFF
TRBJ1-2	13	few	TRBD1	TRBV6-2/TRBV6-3	TGTGCCAGCAGTCCGGACAGGGTTGGTGGCTACACCTTC	CASSPDRVGGYTF
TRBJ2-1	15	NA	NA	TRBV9	TGTGCCAGCAGCCCCGGGACAATGACCTACAATGAGCAGTTCTTC	CASSPGTMTYNEQFF
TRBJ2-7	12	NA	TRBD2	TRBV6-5	TGTGCCAGCAGGGTAGCGGGCTACGAGCAGTACTTC	CASRVAGYEQYF
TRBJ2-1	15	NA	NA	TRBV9	TGTGCCAGCAGCGGAGGGCTCCCACAGGGTGGTGAGCAGTTCTTC	CASSGGLPQGGEQFF
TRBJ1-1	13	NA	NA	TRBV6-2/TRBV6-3	TGTGCCAGCAGTTACTCACCACAGTTAGAAGCTTTCTTT	CASSYSPQLEAFF
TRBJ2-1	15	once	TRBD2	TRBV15	TGTGCCACCAGCAGGGTAGCGGGAACCTACAATGAGCAGTTCTTC	CATSRVAGTYNEQFF
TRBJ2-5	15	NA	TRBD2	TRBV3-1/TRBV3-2	TGTGCCAGCAGCCGCTCCGGGACTATCCAAGAGACCCAGTACTTC	CASSRSGTIQETQYF
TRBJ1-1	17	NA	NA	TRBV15	TGTGCCACCAGCAGAGATTATCCCCCGGGAATGAACACTGAAGCTTTCTTT	CATSRDYPPGMNTEAFF
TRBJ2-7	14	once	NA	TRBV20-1	TGCAGTGCTAGTAGCCCCCTTGTATCCGACGAGCAGTACTTC	CSASSPLVSDEQYF
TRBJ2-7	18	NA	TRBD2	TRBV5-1	TGCGCCAGCACCTATACTGGGACTAGCGCATCCGGATACTACGAGCAGTACTTC	CASTYTGTSASGYYEQYF
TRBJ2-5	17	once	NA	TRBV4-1	TGCGCCAGCAGCCAAAAGCCGAGGGTTAACATTCAAGAGACCCAGTACTTC	CASSQKPRVNIQETQYF
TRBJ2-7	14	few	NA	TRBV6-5	TGTGCCACCTACCTGCGGACAGTTCCCTACGAGCAGTACTTC	CATYLRTVPYEQYF
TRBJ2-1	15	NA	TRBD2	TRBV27	TGTGCCAGCAGTTTTCGGGAGGGCCGCTACAATGAGCAGTTCTTC	CASSFREGRYNEQFF
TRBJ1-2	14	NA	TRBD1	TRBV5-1	TGCGCCAGCAGCTTGACAGGGGGCAACGATGGCTACACCTTC	CASSLTGGNDGYTF
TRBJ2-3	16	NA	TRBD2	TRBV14	TGTGCCAGCAGCCAAGGTATTAGCGGGAGCTATGTCTCGCAGTATTTT	CASSQGISGSYVSQYF
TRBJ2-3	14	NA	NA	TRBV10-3	TGTGCCATCGGGGGGGACCAGGGGTCAGATACGCAGTATTTT	CAIGGDQGSDTQYF
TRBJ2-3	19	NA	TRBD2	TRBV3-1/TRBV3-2	TGTGCCAGCAGACCTGGTTTATTCAGCGGGACTCCTAGCACAGATACGCAGTATTTT	CASRPGLFSGTPSTDTQYF